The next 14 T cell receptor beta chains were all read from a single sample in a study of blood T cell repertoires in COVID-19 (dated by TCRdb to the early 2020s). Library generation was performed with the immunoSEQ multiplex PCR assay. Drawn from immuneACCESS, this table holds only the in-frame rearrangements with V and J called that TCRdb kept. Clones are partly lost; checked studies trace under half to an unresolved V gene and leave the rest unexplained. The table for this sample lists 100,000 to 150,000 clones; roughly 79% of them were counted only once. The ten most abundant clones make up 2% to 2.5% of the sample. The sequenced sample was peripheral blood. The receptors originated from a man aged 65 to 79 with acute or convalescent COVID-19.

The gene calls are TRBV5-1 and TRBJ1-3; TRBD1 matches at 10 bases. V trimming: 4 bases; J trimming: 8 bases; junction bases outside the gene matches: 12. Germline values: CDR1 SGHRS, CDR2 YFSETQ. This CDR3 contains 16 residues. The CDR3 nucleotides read TGCGCCAGCAGCCCATTTCGCGGACAGGGGGGCGACACCATATATTTT. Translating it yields CASSPFRGQGGDTIYF.

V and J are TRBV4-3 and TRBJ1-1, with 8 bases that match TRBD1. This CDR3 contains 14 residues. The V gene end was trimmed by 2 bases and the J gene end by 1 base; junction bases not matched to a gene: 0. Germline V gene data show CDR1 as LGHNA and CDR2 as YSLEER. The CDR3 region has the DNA TGCGCCAGCAGCCAAACAGGGGGGAACACTGAAGCTTTCTTT. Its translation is CASSQTGGNTEAFF.

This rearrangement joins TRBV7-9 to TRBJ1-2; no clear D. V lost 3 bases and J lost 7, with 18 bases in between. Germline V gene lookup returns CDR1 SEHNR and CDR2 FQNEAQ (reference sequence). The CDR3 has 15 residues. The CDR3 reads CASSFEGAPLGGYTF. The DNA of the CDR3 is TGTGCCAGCAGCTTTGAGGGTGCCCCATTAGGTGGCTACACCTTC.

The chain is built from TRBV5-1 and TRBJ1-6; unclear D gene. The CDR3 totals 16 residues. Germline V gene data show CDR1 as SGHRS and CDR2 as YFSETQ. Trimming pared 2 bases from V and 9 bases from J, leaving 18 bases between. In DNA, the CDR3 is TGCGCCAGCAGCTTAGCGGACCTACCCTCGGGTTCACCCCTCCACTTT. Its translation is CASSLADLPSGSPLHF.

The chain's CDR3 is CASRGGFQETQYF. CDR3 bases: TGTGCCAGCAGGGGGGGGTTCCAAGAGACCCAGTACTTC. The chain employs TRBV6-5 and TRBJ2-5; 7 bases are shared with TRBD2. The CDR3 runs to 13 residues. Germline loops: CDR1 MNHEY, CDR2 SVGAGI. Trimming cost V 6 bases and J 1 base; bases outside gene matches: 2.

The CDR3 is CASSQVGQGSTEAFF. DNA for the CDR3: TGTGCCAGCTCACAGGTAGGACAGGGAAGCACTGAAGCTTTCTTT. The chain combines TRBV18 with TRBJ1-1; the match to TRBD1 covers 8 bases. The junction had 8 bases not matched to a gene; V was cut back by 4 bases and J by 4 bases. CDR1 KGHSH and CDR2 LQKENI come from the germline V gene. The CDR3 totals 15 residues.

CDR3 DNA sequence: TGTGCCAGCAGCTTGGCACAGTCAGTAGAGACCCAGTACTTC. Encoded protein: CASSLAQSVETQYF. The rearrangement uses TRBV5-5 and TRBJ2-5; D unclear. In germline, CDR1 is SGHKS, CDR2 YYEKEE (reference sequence). V gave up 0 bases and J gave up 4 bases, with 10 bases separating them. The CDR3 is made up of 14 amino acids.

CDR3 protein: CASGTGAGGNTIYF. The CDR3 DNA reads as TGTGCCAGCGGAACAGGGGCGGGGGGAAACACCATATATTTT. The V gene is TRBV28, the J gene TRBJ1-3; 7 bases agree with TRBD1. V shed 8 bases, J shed 4 bases, and the junction held 8 bases outside the gene matches. Germline V gene sequence: CDR1 MDHEN, CDR2 SYDVKM. The CDR3 is 14 amino acids. Using reference TRBV28 and TRBJ1-3 for the parts outside the CDR3, the full variable domain is DVKVTQSSRYLVKRTGEKVFLECVQDMDHENMFWYRQDPGLGLRLIYFSYDVKMKEKGDIPEGYSVSREKKERFSLILESASTNQTSMYLCASGTGAGGNTIYFGEGSWLTVV.

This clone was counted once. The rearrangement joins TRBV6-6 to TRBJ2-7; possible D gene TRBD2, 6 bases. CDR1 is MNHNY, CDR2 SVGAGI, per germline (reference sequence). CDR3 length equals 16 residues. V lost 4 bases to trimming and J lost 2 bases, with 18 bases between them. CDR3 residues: CASSSHSGTGAYEQYF. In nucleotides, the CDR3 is TGTGCCAGCAGTTCACACTCCGGGACGGGGGCCTACGAGCAGTACTTC.

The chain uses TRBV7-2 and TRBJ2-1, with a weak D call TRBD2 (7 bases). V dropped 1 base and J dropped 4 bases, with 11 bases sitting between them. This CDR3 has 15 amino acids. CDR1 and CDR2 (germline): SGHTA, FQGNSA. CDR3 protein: CASSLVGGGYNEQFF. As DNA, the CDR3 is TGTGCCAGCAGCTTAGTAGGGGGGGGATACAATGAGCAGTTCTTC.

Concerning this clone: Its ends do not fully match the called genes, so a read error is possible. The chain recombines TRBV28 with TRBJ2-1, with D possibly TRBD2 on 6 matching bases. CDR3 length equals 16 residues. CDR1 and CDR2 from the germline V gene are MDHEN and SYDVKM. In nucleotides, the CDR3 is TGTGCCAGCAGTTTGGTAATGGGGGACTCCCACAATGAGCAGTTCTTC. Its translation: CASSLVMGDSHNEQFF.

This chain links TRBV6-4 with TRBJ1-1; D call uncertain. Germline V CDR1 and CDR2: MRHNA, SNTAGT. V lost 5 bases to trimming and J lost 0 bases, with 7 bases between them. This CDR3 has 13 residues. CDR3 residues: CASSLEVNTEAFF. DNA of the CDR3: TGTGCCAGCAGTCTTGAGGTGAACACTGAAGCTTTCTTT.

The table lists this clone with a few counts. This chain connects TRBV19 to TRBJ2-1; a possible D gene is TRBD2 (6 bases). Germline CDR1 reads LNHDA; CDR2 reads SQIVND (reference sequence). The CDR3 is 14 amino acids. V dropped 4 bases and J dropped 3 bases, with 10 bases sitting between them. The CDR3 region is CASSTQGGYNEQFF. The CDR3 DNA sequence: TGTGCCAGTAGTACCCAGGGAGGCTACAATGAGCAGTTCTTC. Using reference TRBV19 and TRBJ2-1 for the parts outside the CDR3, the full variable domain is DGGITQSPKYLFRKEGQNVTLSCEQNLNHDAMYWYRQDPGQGLRLIYYSQIVNDFQKGDIAEGYSVSREKKESFPLTVTSAQKNPTAFYLCASSTQGGYNEQFFGPGTRLTVL.

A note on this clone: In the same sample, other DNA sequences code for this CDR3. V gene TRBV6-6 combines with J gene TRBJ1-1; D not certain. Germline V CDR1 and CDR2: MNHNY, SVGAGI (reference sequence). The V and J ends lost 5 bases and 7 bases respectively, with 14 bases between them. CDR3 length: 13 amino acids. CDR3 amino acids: CASSAHRDLEAFF. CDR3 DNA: TGTGCCAGCAGTGCCCACAGAGACCTTGAAGCTTTCTTT.